The 32 T cell receptor beta chains in this list originate from one sample, sequenced in a study of T cells in Graves' hyperthyroidism and ophthalmopathy. Authors of the study amplified TCR beta CDR3 regions from RNA transcripts. The HTBI primer set was used in a first-round RT-PCR of the TCR CDR3. Each CDR3 protein gets one entry after TCRdb re-called the multiplex PCR reads with MiXCR. The sample carries approximately 370,000 distinct CDR3 sequences, about 17% recorded once. The sequenced material came from blood. The receptors were gathered from a woman in her twenties or thirties with Graves' hyperthyroidism that later progressed to Graves' ophthalmopathy.

About this clonotype: Being one base from a much bigger clone, this may be a read error. V gene TRBV20-1 combines with J gene TRBJ2-1; 8 nucleotides agree with TRBD2. This CDR3 is built from 14 residues. Trimming at V came to 4 bases and at J to 6 bases, leaving 8 bases not matched to a gene. Looked up from germline, CDR1 is DFQATT and CDR2 is SNEGSKA (reference sequence). In DNA form, the CDR3 reads TGCAGTGCTATAAGCGGGAGAGCCTGCAATGAGCAGTTCTTC. Amino acid sequence: CSAISGRACNEQFF.

This clonotype has at least ten counts. The rearrangement uses TRBV18 and TRBJ2-7, with D unresolved. CDR3 length equals 15 residues. V was cut by 3 bases and J by 7 bases, with 19 bases left in between. Germline V gene lookup returns CDR1 KGHSH and CDR2 LQKENI. The CDR3 coding sequence is TGTGCCAGCTCACCTGAGGTCTACAGCCGGGTAGAGCAGTACTTC. It yields the protein CASSPEVYSRVEQYF.

This clonotype has ten or more counts. This chain connects TRBV28 to TRBJ1-5, with 10 bases fitting TRBD1. With V trimmed by 3 bases and J by 1 base, 0 bases remained unmatched. The CDR3 contains 15 residues. Germline V gives CDR1 MDHEN, CDR2 SYDVKM. The CDR3 DNA reads TGTGCCAGCAGTTTGGGACAGGGGAGCAATCAGCCCCAGCATTTT. Protein product: CASSLGQGSNQPQHF.

The chain recombines TRBV6-1 with TRBJ2-1; 7 bases match TRBD1. The CDR3 has 15 amino acids. Germline trimming cut 6 bases from V and 0 bases from J; bases unmatched to any gene: 5. CDR1 MNHNS and CDR2 SASEGT come from the germline V gene. The CDR3 loop is CASREQGRSYNEQFF. CDR3 nucleotide sequence: TGTGCCAGCAGAGAACAGGGGCGCTCCTACAATGAGCAGTTCTTC.

This sequence joins TRBV30 and TRBJ1-4; possibly TRBD1 for D (6 bases). The germline gives CDR1 GTSNPN, CDR2 SVGIG (reference sequence). V lost 0 bases to trimming and J lost 7 bases, with 15 bases between them. This CDR3 has 15 residues. The CDR3 spells CAWSVGGGLSEKLFF. The CDR3 nucleotides are TGTGCCTGGAGTGTGGGTGGGGGGCTGAGTGAAAAACTGTTTTTT.

Comment on this clonotype: A clone one base away is much larger, so this may be a read error. V is TRBV27 and J is TRBJ2-7; possibly TRBD2 for D (5 bases). This CDR3 has 15 amino acids. Germline CDR1 and CDR2: MNHEY and SMNVEV (reference sequence). This chain's CDR3 is CASSFVGSPTYKQYF. Here the CDR3 DNA reads TGTGCCAGCAGTTTTGTAGGGAGTCCCACCTACAAGCAGTACTTC.

Many counts were recorded for this clonotype. This CDR3 reads CASSQSRVSGNTIYF. CDR3 DNA sequence: TGTGCCAGCAGCCAGTCCCGCGTCTCTGGAAACACCATATATTTT. The V call is TRBV7-9, the J call TRBJ1-3; no reliable D call. This CDR3 contains 15 residues. Trimming pared 5 bases from V and 0 bases from J, leaving 11 bases between. Germline V gene data show CDR1 as SEHNR and CDR2 as FQNEAQ (reference sequence). The entire variable domain, with the rest obtained from reference TRBV7-9 and TRBJ1-3, is as follows: DTGVSQNPRHKITKRGQNVTFRCDPISEHNRLYWYRQTLGQGPEFLTYFQNEAQLEKSRLLSDRFSAERPKGSFSTLEIQRTEQGDSAMYLCASSQSRVSGNTIYFGEGSWLTVV.

This chain joins TRBV12-3 or TRBV12-4 and TRBJ1-1; D ambiguous. V dropped 3 bases and J dropped 0 bases, with 8 bases sitting between them. The CDR3 extends over 14 amino acids. The CDR3 is CASSFEHLNTEAFF. The CDR3 nucleotides read TGTGCCAGCAGTTTTGAACACTTGAACACTGAAGCTTTCTTT.

The V gene is TRBV11-3, the J gene TRBJ2-3, with D perhaps matching TRBD2 (5 bases). CDR1 and CDR2 from the germline V gene are SGHNT and YENEEA. The CDR3 extends over 15 amino acids. Trimming left V 1 base short and J 4 bases short, with 12 bases between. The CDR3 DNA reads TGTGCCAGCAGCTTAGTTGCGGGTGCGGCAGATACGCAGTATTTT. It is translated as CASSLVAGAADTQYF.

At least ten counts were recorded for this clonotype. CDR3 nucleotides: TGTGCCAGCAGTTTCGCTAGCCGCACAGATACGCAGTATTTT. Amino acids: CASSFASRTDTQYF. The chain has TRBV2 and TRBJ2-3; TRBD2 might be the D (5 bases). The CDR3 runs 14 residues. Germline CDR1 reads SNHLY; CDR2 reads FYNNEI. V was trimmed by 5 bases and J by 1 base, leaving 10 bases between them. The full variable domain, with the rest looked up from reference TRBV2 and TRBJ2-3, is EPEVTQTPSHQVTQMGQEVILRCVPISNHLYFYWYRQILGQKVEFLVSFYNNEISEKSEIFDDQFSVERPDGSNFTLKIRSTKLEDSAMYFCASSFASRTDTQYFGPGTRLTVL.

This clonotype showed up many times. The V call is TRBV11-2, the J call TRBJ1-4, with TRBD1 as a possible D gene (5 bases). Germline V lookup: CDR1 SGHAT, CDR2 FQNNGV. This CDR3 is 15 amino acids long. Between the trimmed V and J ends, which lost 2 bases and 6 bases, there was a span of 13 bases. This CDR3 is CASSLFQGSYEKLFF. CDR3 DNA: TGTGCCAGCAGCTTATTCCAGGGAAGTTATGAAAAACTGTTTTTT.

This clonotype came up many times. The chain couples TRBV28 to TRBJ1-1; TRBD1 might be the D (6 bases). With 2 bases removed from V and 4 bases from J, the gap between germline ends came to 11 bases. Per the germline V gene, CDR1 is MDHEN and CDR2 is SYDVKM. The CDR3 sequence is 14 residues long. CDR3 amino acids: CASSLARRGTEAFF. CDR3 DNA: TGTGCCAGCAGTTTAGCGCGCAGGGGCACTGAAGCTTTCTTT. The whole variable domain, filled in from reference TRBV28 and TRBJ1-1, reads DVKVTQSSRYLVKRTGEKVFLECVQDMDHENMFWYRQDPGLGLRLIYFSYDVKMKEKGDIPEGYSVSREKKERFSLILESASTNQTSMYLCASSLARRGTEAFFGQGTRLTVV.

The V and J genes are TRBV29-1 and TRBJ1-2, with no clear D. The V and J ends lost 6 bases and 8 bases respectively, with 22 bases between them. The germline V gene encodes CDR1 SQVTM and CDR2 ANQGSEA. The CDR3 loop spans 14 amino acids. CDR3 DNA: TGCAGCGTGGCTCTAGAAAGGACTCCCCGGGGCTACACCTTC. It encodes CSVALERTPRGYTF.

This clonotype was seen at least ten times. V and J are TRBV20-1 and TRBJ1-5; 8 bases are shared with TRBD1. The J segment lost 5 bases and the V segment lost 2 bases, leaving 11 bases of the junction unmatched. Germline V gene data show CDR1 as DFQATT and CDR2 as SNEGSKA (reference sequence). The CDR3 runs 16 residues. The CDR3 DNA reads TGCAGTGCTAGAACACGCGGCAGGGGGCAGGATCAGCCCCAGCATTTT. It is translated as CSARTRGRGQDQPQHF.

This clonotype was recorded at least ten times. The V call is TRBV19, the J call TRBJ2-2; no reliable D call. The CDR3 contains 15 residues. V lost 5 bases, J lost 1 base, and 11 bases lay in between. Germline CDR1 is LNHDA and CDR2 is SQIVND (reference sequence). The CDR3 protein is CASSLPRQNTGELFF. CDR3 in DNA: TGTGCCAGTAGTCTCCCACGACAGAACACCGGGGAGCTGTTTTTT.

The chain joins TRBV6-1 to TRBJ2-6, with TRBD1 matching 11 bases. Trimming at V came to 6 bases and at J to 0 bases, leaving 4 bases not matched to a gene. Germline V gives CDR1 MNHNS, CDR2 SASEGT. The CDR3 covers 17 residues. The CDR3 here is CASSPGTGGSGANVLTF. DNA for the CDR3: TGTGCCAGCAGCCCCGGGACAGGGGGCTCTGGGGCCAACGTCCTGACTTTC.

This clonotype was seen at least ten times. This chain joins TRBV7-9 and TRBJ2-3; TRBD1 matches at 7 bases. The J segment lost 5 bases and the V segment lost 3 bases, leaving 5 bases of the junction unmatched. This CDR3 region has 14 residues. Germline CDR1 SEHNR, CDR2 FQNEAQ (reference sequence). The CDR3 DNA sequence: TGTGCCAGCAGCTTTAGGGGGCAGAAAGATACGCAGTATTTT. Its translation is CASSFRGQKDTQYF.

On this clonotype: One end of the junction is discordant with germline, which a read error may explain. The chain is built from TRBV20-1 and TRBJ2-1; 8 bases agree with TRBD2. Looked up from germline, CDR1 is DFQATT and CDR2 is SNEGSKA (reference sequence). The CDR3 totals 14 residues. The CDR3 DNA sequence: TGCAGTGCTAGAAGCGGGAGTGGGTACAATGAGCAGTGCTTC. Its translation is CSARSGSGYNEQCF.

The table lists this clonotype with a few counts. V and J are TRBV3-1 and TRBJ1-6; D is unclear. This CDR3 contains 17 residues. Germline loops: CDR1 LGHDT, CDR2 YNNKEL (reference sequence). V lost 1 base, J lost 4 bases, and 14 bases lay in between. In nucleotides, the CDR3 is TGTGCCAGCAGCCAAGTCAAGAGAGTAGGATATAATTCACCCCTCCACTTT. Protein sequence: CASSQVKRVGYNSPLHF. Full variable domain (remainder filled in from reference TRBV3-1 and TRBJ1-6): DTAVSQTPKYLVTQMGNDKSIKCEQNLGHDTMYWYKQDSKKFLKIMFSYNNKELIINETVPNRFSPKSPDKAHLNLHINSLELGDSAVYFCASSQVKRVGYNSPLHFGNGTRLTVT.

This clonotype was detected only a few times. The chain carries TRBV12-3 or TRBV12-4 and TRBJ1-1, with unresolved D. The CDR3 sequence is 12 residues long. V was pared by 6 bases and J by 3 bases, with 8 bases between. This chain's CDR3 is CASRLTDTEAFF. The CDR3 coding sequence is TGTGCCAGCAGGTTGACGGACACTGAAGCTTTCTTT.

At least ten counts were recorded for this clonotype. The V gene is TRBV29-1, the J gene TRBJ2-1; D may match TRBD1 or TRBD2 (5 bases each). The CDR3 runs 19 residues. Germline assignment: CDR1 SQVTM and CDR2 ANQGSEA. Trimming removed 0 bases from V and 5 bases from J, with 26 bases in between. The CDR3 region is CSVEEVRDIWLAGNNEQFF. The CDR3, as DNA: TGCAGCGTTGAAGAAGTGCGAGATATTTGGCTAGCAGGGAACAATGAGCAGTTCTTC.

The table lists this clonotype with many counts. V gene TRBV20-1 combines with J gene TRBJ2-7; D is undetermined. Trimming took 2 bases from V and 0 from J, leaving 8 bases between them. There are 13 residues in the CDR3. Germline V gene sequence: CDR1 DFQATT, CDR2 SNEGSKA (reference sequence). In DNA, the CDR3 is TGCAGTGCTAGATCCAGGAGCTCCTACGAGCAGTACTTC. It yields the protein CSARSRSSYEQYF.

This clonotype has at least ten counts. The rearrangement joins TRBV2 to TRBJ2-3; no reliable D call. CDR3 size: 14 residues. Trimming shortened V by 5 bases and J by 2 bases, and 11 bases separated the two germline ends. Germline V gene data show CDR1 as SNHLY and CDR2 as FYNNEI. The CDR3, as DNA: TGTGCCAGCAGTACCATGGGCTACACAGATACGCAGTATTTT. It codes for CASSTMGYTDTQYF.

Ten or more counts support this clonotype. This chain links TRBV7-8 with TRBJ1-4; D is uncertain. Germline-derived CDR1 and CDR2 are SGHVS and FQNEAQ. The CDR3 runs to 15 residues. Trimming pared 5 bases from V and 6 bases from J, leaving 16 bases between. CDR3: CASSRKRTQDEKLFF. In DNA form, the CDR3 reads TGTGCCAGCAGCCGGAAGAGGACTCAAGATGAAAAACTGTTTTTT.

On this clonotype itself: This may come from a read error, since a much larger clone is one base off. The V gene is TRBV29-1, the J gene TRBJ1-1, with TRBD1 as a possible D gene (6 bases). This CDR3 has 17 amino acids. V lost 5 bases, J lost 4 bases, and 26 bases lay in between. The germline V gene has CDR1 SQVTM and CDR2 ANQGSEA. The DNA for the CDR3 is TGCAGCGTTATTCGATTAGGGACATTCTTCGTCGGCACTGAAGCTTTCTTT. This sequence encodes CSVIRLGTFFVGTEAFF.

This clonotype was recorded at least ten times. The V and J genes are TRBV28 and TRBJ2-2; no clear D. The germline V gene has CDR1 MDHEN and CDR2 SYDVKM. This CDR3 has 14 amino acids. V gave up 6 bases and J gave up 4 bases, with 12 bases separating them. The CDR3 DNA is TGTGCCAGCAGCCGACGAGGAGCCACCGGGGAGCTGTTTTTT. Amino acids: CASSRRGATGELFF. Filled out from reference TRBV28 and TRBJ2-2, the complete variable domain reads DVKVTQSSRYLVKRTGEKVFLECVQDMDHENMFWYRQDPGLGLRLIYFSYDVKMKEKGDIPEGYSVSREKKERFSLILESASTNQTSMYLCASSRRGATGELFFGEGSRLTVL.

About this clonotype itself: In this CDR3 the conserved last residue, phenylalanine or tryptophan, is missing, so a read error is likely. This chain uses TRBV11-2 with TRBJ1-1; D remains unclear. Germline CDR1 reads SGHAT; CDR2 reads FQNNGV. The CDR3 consists of 16 residues. V lost 7 bases, J lost 0 bases, and 18 bases lay in between. CDR3 sequence: CASTRGFGRVNTEAFS. CDR3 nucleotide sequence: TGTGCCAGCACCCGGGGATTTGGACGGGTGAACACTGAAGCTTTCTCT.

This clonotype was counted ten times or more. The V and J genes are TRBV18 and TRBJ1-1, with TRBD1 matching 7 bases. The trim removed 4 bases at V and 7 bases at J, leaving 3 bases unmatched. This CDR3 region has 12 residues. The germline V gene has CDR1 KGHSH and CDR2 LQKENI. CDR3 in amino acids: CASSQRTGEAFF. The DNA for the CDR3 is TGTGCCAGCTCACAACGGACAGGTGAAGCTTTCTTT. Based on the CDR3 plus reference TRBV18 and TRBJ1-1, the full variable domain is NAGVMQNPRHLVRRRGQEARLRCSPMKGHSHVYWYRQLPEEGLKFMVYLQKENIIDESGMPKERFSAEFPKEGPSILRIQQVVRGDSAAYFCASSQRTGEAFFGQGTRLTVV.

The V gene is TRBV20-1, the J gene TRBJ2-1; D might be TRBD1 (5 bases). The ends were cut back, 2 bases at V and 2 bases at J, with 16 bases in the middle. The CDR3 runs 16 residues. The V gene's germline CDR1 is DFQATT and CDR2 SNEGSKA (reference sequence). The CDR3 loop reads CSARILTGQTYNEQFF. The CDR3 nucleotides are TGCAGTGCTAGAATATTAACAGGCCAAACCTACAATGAGCAGTTCTTC.

This clonotype has at least ten counts. The CDR3 sequence: CASSLVLTGEGAEAFF. The CDR3 DNA is TGTGCCAGCAGCTTAGTTTTAACAGGGGAAGGGGCTGAAGCTTTCTTT. The rearrangement joins TRBV7-8 to TRBJ1-1; TRBD1 aligns across 7 bases. The ends lost 1 base at V and 6 bases at J; junction bases unmatched: 11. CDR1 is SGHVS, CDR2 FQNEAQ, per germline. The CDR3 sequence is 16 residues long.

This clonotype was detected ten times or more. V is TRBV3-1 and J is TRBJ2-7, with a weak D call TRBD2 (6 bases). The germline gives CDR1 LGHDT, CDR2 YNNKEL (reference sequence). V was clipped by 8 bases and J by 0 bases, with 11 bases between them. The CDR3 is made up of 13 amino acids. The CDR3 DNA is TGTGCCAGCGCGGGGTCGAGCTCCTACGAGCAGTACTTC. It translates to CASAGSSSYEQYF.

The chain is built from TRBV7-9 and TRBJ2-7; D gene ambiguous. Trimming took 7 bases from V and 0 from J, leaving 13 bases between them. From germline, CDR1 is SEHNR and CDR2 FQNEAQ (reference sequence). This CDR3 spans 14 amino acids. The CDR3 spells CASTTGSSSYEQYF. For the CDR3, the DNA is TGTGCCAGCACAACGGGCTCGAGCTCCTACGAGCAGTACTTC.